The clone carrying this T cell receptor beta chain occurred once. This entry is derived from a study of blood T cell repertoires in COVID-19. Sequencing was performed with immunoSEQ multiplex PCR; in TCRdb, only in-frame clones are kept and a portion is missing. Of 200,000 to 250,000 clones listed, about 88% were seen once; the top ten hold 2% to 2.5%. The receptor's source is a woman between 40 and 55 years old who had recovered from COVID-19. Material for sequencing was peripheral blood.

In DNA form, the CDR3 reads TGTGCCAGCAGCCCAGAGACAGGGTTTGGCAATCAGCCCCAGCATTTT. This gives the protein CASSPETGFGNQPQHF. The genes are TRBV5-4 and TRBJ1-5; 7 nucleotides match TRBD1. V dropped 4 bases and J dropped 2; count of bases not matched to a gene: 9. This CDR3 comprises 16 residues. Germline V lookup: CDR1 SGHNT, CDR2 YYREEE (reference sequence).